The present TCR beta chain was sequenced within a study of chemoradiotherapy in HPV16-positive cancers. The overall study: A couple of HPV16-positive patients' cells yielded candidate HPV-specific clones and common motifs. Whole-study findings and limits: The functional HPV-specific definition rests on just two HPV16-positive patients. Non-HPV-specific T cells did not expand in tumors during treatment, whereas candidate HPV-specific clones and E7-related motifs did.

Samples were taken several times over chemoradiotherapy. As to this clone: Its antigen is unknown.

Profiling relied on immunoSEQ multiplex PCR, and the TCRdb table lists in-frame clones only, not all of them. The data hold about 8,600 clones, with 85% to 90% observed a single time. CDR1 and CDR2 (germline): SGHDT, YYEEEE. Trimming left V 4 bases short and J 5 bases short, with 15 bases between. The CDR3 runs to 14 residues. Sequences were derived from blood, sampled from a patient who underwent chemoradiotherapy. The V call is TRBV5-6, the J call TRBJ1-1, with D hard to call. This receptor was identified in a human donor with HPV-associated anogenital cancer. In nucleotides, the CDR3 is TGTGCCAGCAGCCCGGACCTAAGGGAGACTGAAGCTTTCTTT. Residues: CASSPDLRETEAFF.